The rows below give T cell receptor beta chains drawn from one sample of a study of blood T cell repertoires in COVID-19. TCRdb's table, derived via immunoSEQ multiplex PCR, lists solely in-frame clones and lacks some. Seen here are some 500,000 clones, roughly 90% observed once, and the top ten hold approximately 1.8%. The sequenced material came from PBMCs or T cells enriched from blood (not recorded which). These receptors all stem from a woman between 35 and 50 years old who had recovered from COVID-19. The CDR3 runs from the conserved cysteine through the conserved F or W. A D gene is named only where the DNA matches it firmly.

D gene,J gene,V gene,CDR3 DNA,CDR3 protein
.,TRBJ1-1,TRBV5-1,TGCGCCAGCAGCTTGGGACAAGCGAACACTGAAGCTTTCTTT,CASSLGQANTEAFF
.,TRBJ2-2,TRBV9,TGTGCCAGCAGCGTAGATCAGGCGCAGAACACCGGGGAGCTGTTTTTT,CASSVDQAQNTGELFF
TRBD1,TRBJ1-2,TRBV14,TGTGCCAGCAGCCAAGGGGGACAGCCACTCTACTATGGCTACACCTTC,CASSQGGQPLYYGYTF
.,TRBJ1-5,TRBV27,TGTGCCAGCAGGGCCACCCGAAATAGCAATCAGCCCCAGCATTTT,CASRATRNSNQPQHF
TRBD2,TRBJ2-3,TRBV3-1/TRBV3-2,TGTGCCAGCAGCCAAGAAGCGGGACTACGCACAGATACGCAGTATTTT,CASSQEAGLRTDTQYF
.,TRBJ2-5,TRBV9,TGTGCCAGCAGCGTGATGGATGGAGCACAAGAGACCCAGTACTTC,CASSVMDGAQETQYF
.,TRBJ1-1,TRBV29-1,TGCAGCGTTGTACGGGGGATGAACACTGAAGCTTTCTTT,CSVVRGMNTEAFF
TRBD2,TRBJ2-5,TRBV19,TGTGCCACTAGCGGGAGGTTACAAGAGACCCAGTACTTC,CATSGRLQETQYF
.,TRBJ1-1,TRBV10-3,TGTGCCATCAGCGAGGGACTGTTACTACCTGGAGCTTTCTTT,CAISEGLLLPGAFF
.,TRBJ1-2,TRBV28,TGTGCCAGCAGTTTATCTAGGGGTACGGCCTATGGCTACACCTTC,CASSLSRGTAYGYTF
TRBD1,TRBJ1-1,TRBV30,TGTGCCTGGAGCCCCTTCCGGCCCCGAGGACAGGGGGGTACTGAAGCTTTCTTT,CAWSPFRPRGQGGTEAFF